The rows below give T cell receptor beta chains drawn from one sample of a study of T cell changes during pregnancy in multiple sclerosis. Data came from immunoSEQ multiplex PCR; TCRdb stores just in-frame clones and leaves some out. The repertoire consists of roughly 84,000 clones, with 90% to 95% occurring once and the leading ten covering roughly 1.4%. The source material was peripheral blood, sampled in the third trimester of pregnancy. The receptors were gathered from a female donor in good health, enrolled as a control in a pregnancy study. CDR3s include the opening cysteine and the closing phenylalanine or tryptophan. A D gene is named only where the DNA matches it firmly. Not all rows give a size; the values are once, few, many and, for expanded clones, a class.

d_call clone_size j_call v_call cdr3_nt cdr3_aa
- - TRBJ1-1 TRBV14 TGTGCCAGCAGCCAGTCTTATAACACTGAAGCTTTCTTT CASSQSYNTEAFF
TRBD1 once TRBJ2-1 TRBV2 TGTGCCAGCAGCGGGATCCTCGGGGACAGCTCCTACAATGAGCAGTTCTTC CASSGILGDSSYNEQFF
- once TRBJ1-4 TRBV19 TGTGCCAGTAGTATAGTCGGAAGGGGTGGAAAACTGTTTTTT CASSIVGRGGKLFF
TRBD1 - TRBJ2-7 TRBV7-2 TGTGCCAGCAGCAGACGACAGGGCGACTACGAGCAGTACTTC CASSRRQGDYEQYF
TRBD1 once TRBJ1-1 TRBV5-1 TGCGCCAGCAGCGCCGGGGGACAGGCAGGCACTGAAGCTTTCTTT CASSAGGQAGTEAFF
TRBD2 - TRBJ2-7 TRBV19 TGTGCCAGTAGTCCCTCAGGGACTACCCCCTACGAGCAGTACTTC CASSPSGTTPYEQYF
TRBD1 once TRBJ2-1 TRBV10-3 TGTGCCATCAGTGACCCCCAGGGGGAATCCTACAATGAGCAGTTCTTC CAISDPQGESYNEQFF
TRBD2 - TRBJ2-2 TRBV9 TGTGCCAGCAGCCCTCGAGGGACTAGCGGGAAACGGGAGCTGTTTTTT CASSPRGTSGKRELFF
- - TRBJ2-7 TRBV18 TGTGCCAGCTCACCACCGAACGCCTACCCCCAAACCCAGCAGTACTTC CASSPPNAYPQTQQYF
- - TRBJ1-1 TRBV19 TGTGCCAGTAGTATAGTGGGGGCCTCCATGAACACTGAAGCTTTCTTT CASSIVGASMNTEAFF
TRBD1 - TRBJ2-7 TRBV5-4 TGTGCCAGCAGCCCGACTGGGGACAGGGTTTACGAGCAGTACTTC CASSPTGDRVYEQYF
TRBD1 - TRBJ1-4 TRBV29-1 TGCAGCGCCCGGATAGGGGGCAATGAAAAACTGTTTTTT CSARIGGNEKLFF
- - TRBJ2-7 TRBV2 TGTGCCAGCAGCCGGACAGCCCTCGATGGCTACGAGCAGTACTTC CASSRTALDGYEQYF
- - TRBJ2-1 TRBV6-4 TGTGCCAGCAGTGTCGAGCGCTTGAGCTCCTACAATGAGCAGTTCTTC CASSVERLSSYNEQFF
- once TRBJ2-3 TRBV25-1 TGTGCCAGCAGTCTACGGGAACTGGGGTCGGATACGCAGTATTTT CASSLRELGSDTQYF
TRBD1 - TRBJ2-4 TRBV6-6 TGTGCCAGCAGTTACTCGAGGGGGCCCGAAAACATTCAGTACTTC CASSYSRGPENIQYF
TRBD2 - TRBJ2-7 TRBV25-1 TGTGCCAGCAGTCCCTCGGGGGGGGGAGCGGAATTTCGGTACGAGCAGTACTTC CASSPSGGGAEFRYEQYF
TRBD1 - TRBJ1-4 TRBV4-1 TGCGCCAGCAGCCAAGTTGACAGGGTAAACGAAAAACTGTTTTTT CASSQVDRVNEKLFF
- - TRBJ1-3 TRBV11-2 TGTGCCAGCAGCTTACAGGCATACTCTGGAAACACCATATATTTT CASSLQAYSGNTIYF